This TCR beta chain was identified during a study of human T cells and chemical hapten exposure. Stated time point: patch test 1, 2 weeks after DPC sensitization. Documented treatment: therapeutic diphenylcyclopropenone sensitization with weekly scalp DPC. Germline CDR1 MNHEY, CDR2 SVGAGI. The CDR3 has 18 amino acids. The V segment lost 4 bases and the J segment 0 bases; nucleotides outside the gene matches: 4. Each CDR3 protein gets one entry after TCRdb re-called the RACE reads with MiXCR. Among approximately 110,000 distinct CDR3 sequences listed, 9.5% to 12% were seen once. The chain carries TRBV6-5 and TRBJ2-4; 15 bases agree with TRBD2. This receptor was taken from a woman aged 40 to 49 with alopecia areata. Some clones in this sample may be carry-over from other donors' samples. The sequenced sample was whole blood, obtained in connection with sensitization to the hapten diphenylcyclopropenone (DPC). The CDR3 sequence is CASSSGLAGGGAKNIQYF. The CDR3 nucleotides are TGTGCCAGCAGTTCGGGACTAGCGGGGGGTGGAGCCAAAAACATTCAGTACTTC.